These 25 T cell receptor beta chains were all obtained from the same sample, sequenced in a study of blood T cell repertoires in COVID-19. Profiling relied on immunoSEQ multiplex PCR, and the TCRdb table lists in-frame clones only, not all of them. The repertoire holds fewer than 350,000 clones, with 85% as singletons. Sequencing used PBMCs or T cells enriched from blood (not recorded which). Receptors originate from a woman between 50 and 59 years old who had recovered from COVID-19.

This clone has a single count. V is TRBV4-3 and J is TRBJ2-1; TRBD2 might be the D (6 bases). Germline-derived CDR1 and CDR2 are LGHNA and YSLEER. Trimming shortened V by 0 bases and J by 4 bases, and 25 bases separated the two germline ends. The CDR3 is made up of 20 amino acids. CDR3 loop: CASSQEVWKGRGVQYNEQFF. The DNA for the CDR3 is TGCGCCAGCAGCCAAGAAGTATGGAAGGGCCGCGGGGTACAGTACAATGAGCAGTTCTTC.

The chain joins TRBV7-9 to TRBJ2-3, with 9 nucleotides matching TRBD2. The CDR3 covers 16 residues. CDR1 is SEHNR and CDR2 is FQNEAQ in the germline V gene (reference sequence). Losses at the gene ends were 0 bases for V and 0 bases for J; bases not matched to a gene: 1. In DNA form, the CDR3 reads TGTGCCAGCAGCTTAGCGCGGGGGGGGAGCACAGATACGCAGTATTTT. It encodes CASSLARGGSTDTQYF. The full variable domain, with the rest looked up from reference TRBV7-9 and TRBJ2-3, is DTGVSQNPRHKITKRGQNVTFRCDPISEHNRLYWYRQTLGQGPEFLTYFQNEAQLEKSRLLSDRFSAERPKGSFSTLEIQRTEQGDSAMYLCASSLARGGSTDTQYFGPGTRLTVL.

CDR3 nucleotides: TGCGCCAGCAGCCAAGAAGGGGGAGCGTATACCGGGGAGCTGTTTTTT. It encodes CASSQEGGAYTGELFF. The J gene is TRBJ2-2, the V gene TRBV4-1; D may be TRBD1 (6 bases). V dropped 0 bases and J dropped 5 bases, with 13 bases sitting between them. This CDR3 comprises 16 residues. Germline V gives CDR1 MGHRA, CDR2 YSYEKL.

J is TRBJ1-4 and V is TRBV25-1, with a weak D call TRBD1 (5 bases). V was shortened by 7 bases and J by 8 bases, with 14 bases between the two germline ends. Germline loops: CDR1 MGHDK, CDR2 SYGVNS. This CDR3 spans 13 amino acids. CDR3 amino acids: CASTKGIDEKLFF. The CDR3 DNA sequence: TGTGCCAGCACGAAGGGGATAGACGAAAAACTGTTTTTT.

The chain carries TRBV7-8 and TRBJ1-4, with 8 nucleotides matching TRBD1. Germline V gene data show CDR1 as SGHVS and CDR2 as FQNEAQ. Trimming removed 1 base from V and 4 bases from J; junction bases left unmatched: 8. This CDR3 region has 17 residues. In DNA, the CDR3 is TGTGCCAGCAGCTTAGGCCTCAGGACAGGGAGTAATGAAAAACTGTTTTTT. Its translation: CASSLGLRTGSNEKLFF.

This clone was detected only a few times. The V and J genes are TRBV15 and TRBJ2-5, with 12 bases identical to TRBD2. The CDR3 consists of 18 residues. Germline CDR1 and CDR2: LNHNV and YYDKDF (reference sequence). The trim removed 3 bases at V and 5 bases at J, leaving 13 bases unmatched. The CDR3 DNA reads as TGTGCCACCAGCAGGGTAGGGTCTAGCGGGGGGGTCCGGGAGACCCAGTACTTC. Its translation is CATSRVGSSGGVRETQYF.

The chain couples TRBV4-1 to TRBJ1-2; maybe TRBD1 (5 bases). Germline lookup yields CDR1 MGHRA and CDR2 YSYEKL. The CDR3 has 15 residues. V was trimmed by 1 base and J by 6 bases, leaving 15 bases between them. CDR3 sequence (DNA): TGCGCCAGCAGCCAAGCCTCAGGGATGTCGGATGGCTACACCTTC. This gives the protein CASSQASGMSDGYTF.

The J gene is TRBJ1-4, the V gene TRBV4-2; 7 bases match TRBD1. Germline V gene sequence: CDR1 LGHNA, CDR2 YNFKEQ. The V segment lost 4 bases and the J segment 0 bases; nucleotides outside the gene matches: 11. This CDR3 has 18 amino acids. CDR3 DNA sequence: TGTGCCAGCAGCCGAAGTCCCCCAGGACAGGCAACTAATGAAAAACTGTTTTTT. This codes for CASSRSPPGQATNEKLFF.

In its sample, this clone was seen a few times. The J gene is TRBJ1-3, the V gene TRBV19; TRBD1 is a possible D gene (6 bases). CDR1 is LNHDA and CDR2 is SQIVND in the germline V gene (reference sequence). V lost 7 bases to trimming and J lost 0 bases, with 22 bases between them. The CDR3 contains 18 residues. CDR3: CASIPSGLTGSSGNTIYF. The DNA of the CDR3 is TGTGCCAGTATCCCCTCGGGATTGACAGGTTCCTCTGGAAACACCATATATTTT.

CDR3 nucleotide sequence: TGTGCCAGCAGCTTATGGGGGGGATCTCATGGCGAGCAGTACTTC. It encodes CASSLWGGSHGEQYF. This chain links TRBV11-2 with TRBJ2-7; 7 nucleotides agree with TRBD2. V lost 2 bases, J lost 6 bases, and 10 bases stayed unmatched. CDR1 SGHAT and CDR2 FQNNGV come from the germline V gene. The CDR3 is made up of 15 amino acids.

The J gene is TRBJ2-7, the V gene TRBV18; D unresolved. The V gene lost 1 base and the J gene lost 2 bases, with 9 bases spanning the gap. Germline-derived CDR1 and CDR2 are KGHSH and LQKENI. This CDR3 comprises 14 residues. CDR3 region: CASSPRAETYEQYF. DNA of the CDR3: TGTGCCAGCTCACCACGTGCGGAAACCTACGAGCAGTACTTC.

This rearrangement joins TRBV6-5 to TRBJ1-2, with 9 bases fitting TRBD1. Germline values: CDR1 MNHEY, CDR2 SVGAGI. The ends lost 3 bases at V and 0 bases at J; junction bases unmatched: 5. The CDR3 is 16 amino acids. This CDR3 is CASSYPGQGANYGYTF. CDR3 DNA sequence: TGTGCCAGCAGTTATCCGGGACAGGGAGCTAACTATGGCTACACCTTC.

This clone appeared once. The chain uses TRBV28 and TRBJ1-2; 7 nucleotides match TRBD1. The CDR3 is 13 amino acids. Germline V CDR1 and CDR2: MDHEN, SYDVKM. Unmatched junction bases numbered 4, after V lost 5 bases and J lost 4 bases. CDR3: CASSLGTAYGYTF. CDR3 DNA: TGTGCCAGCAGTCTCGGGACAGCCTATGGCTACACCTTC.

The V and J genes are TRBV18 and TRBJ1-1, with a weak D call TRBD1 (6 bases). The germline V and J ends were trimmed by 2 bases and 3 bases, with 10 bases remaining between them. Germline V gene data show CDR1 as KGHSH and CDR2 as LQKENI. The CDR3 has 14 amino acids. In DNA form, the CDR3 reads TGTGCCAGCTCACCATTACAGGGTGACACTGAAGCTTTCTTT. It is translated as CASSPLQGDTEAFF. The full variable domain, completed using reference TRBV18 and TRBJ1-1, is NAGVMQNPRHLVRRRGQEARLRCSPMKGHSHVYWYRQLPEEGLKFMVYLQKENIIDESGMPKERFSAEFPKEGPSILRIQQVVRGDSAAYFCASSPLQGDTEAFFGQGTRLTVV.

This chain joins TRBV15 and TRBJ1-2, with 10 bases aligning to TRBD1. The germline gives CDR1 LNHNV, CDR2 YYDKDF (reference sequence). Trimming at V came to 1 base and at J to 1 base, leaving 0 bases not matched to a gene. The CDR3 spans 15 residues. The CDR3 loop reads CATSRGDRGNYGYTF. The CDR3 bases are TGTGCCACCAGCAGAGGGGACAGGGGTAACTATGGCTACACCTTC. Full variable domain (rest looked up from reference TRBV15 and TRBJ1-2): DAMVIQNPRYQVTQFGKPVTLSCSQTLNHNVMYWYQQKSSQAPKLLFHYYDKDFNNEADTPDNFQSRRPNTSFCFLDIRSPGLGDTAMYLCATSRGDRGNYGYTFGSGTRLTVV.

The gene calls are TRBV19 and TRBJ2-1; D is possibly TRBD2 (6 bases). With 7 bases removed from V and 8 bases from J, the gap between germline ends came to 15 bases. This CDR3 spans 13 amino acids. Looked up from germline, CDR1 is LNHDA and CDR2 is SQIVND (reference sequence). CDR3 sequence: CASIDFAGYEQFF. In DNA, the CDR3 is TGTGCCAGTATTGATTTCGCGGGATATGAGCAGTTCTTC.

The CDR3 bases are TGCAGCGTTGAAGGACAGGATGGCCTGAACACTGAAGCTTTCTTT. Protein product: CSVEGQDGLNTEAFF. The J gene is TRBJ1-1, the V gene TRBV29-1; possible D gene TRBD1, 6 bases. Between the trimmed V and J ends, which lost 1 base and 0 bases, there was a span of 12 bases. CDR3 length equals 15 residues. Germline CDR1 and CDR2: SQVTM and ANQGSEA.

V usage is TRBV7-3 and J usage is TRBJ2-1, with 8 bases identical to TRBD2. V trimming: 1 base; J trimming: 5 bases; junction bases outside the gene matches: 1. This CDR3 region has 14 residues. The germline gives CDR1 SGHTA, CDR2 FQGTGA. The CDR3 reads CASSLSGGNNEQFF. In DNA form, the CDR3 reads TGTGCCAGCAGCTTAAGCGGGGGGAACAATGAGCAGTTCTTC.

CDR3 protein: CASSPRGRDGNTIYF. In nucleotides, the CDR3 is TGTGCCAGCAGCCCCAGGGGGCGGGATGGAAACACCATATATTTT. The V and J genes are TRBV3-1 (or the pseudogene TRBV3-2) and TRBJ1-3; 8 bases agree with TRBD1. Germline trimming cut 4 bases from V and 3 bases from J; bases unmatched to any gene: 5. The CDR3 sequence is 15 residues long. Germline assignment: CDR1 LGHDT and CDR2 YNNKEL (reference sequence).

This clone occurred once. This rearrangement joins TRBV9 to TRBJ2-3, with 10 bases fitting TRBD2. Germline assignment: CDR1 SGDLS and CDR2 YYNGEE. The CDR3 consists of 17 residues. With V trimmed by 0 bases and J by 6 bases, 10 bases remained unmatched. CDR3 sequence: CASSVAVALAGRDTQYF. The DNA of the CDR3 is TGTGCCAGCAGCGTAGCTGTTGCACTAGCGGGGCGGGATACGCAGTATTTT.

By share of the sample, this clone is medium-sized. The J gene is TRBJ2-5, the V gene TRBV11-2; D is uncertain. Germline CDR1 SGHAT, CDR2 FQNNGV. V lost 2 bases and J lost 2, with 6 bases in between. CDR3 length: 13 residues. CDR3 protein: CASSLWQQETQYF. The CDR3 nucleotides are TGTGCCAGCAGCTTATGGCAGCAAGAGACCCAGTACTTC.

This chain uses TRBV13 with TRBJ1-6; unclear D gene. Germline lookup yields CDR1 PRHDT and CDR2 FYEKMQ (reference sequence). V lost 5 bases to trimming and J lost 0 bases, with 14 bases between them. The CDR3 extends over 17 amino acids. CDR3 nucleotide sequence: TGTGCCAGCAGCCCTAAAACTGGGAGCTCCTATAATTCACCCCTCCACTTT. Translated, it gives CASSPKTGSSYNSPLHF.

The chain couples TRBV7-2 to TRBJ1-2; possibly TRBD1 for D (6 bases). V was clipped by 4 bases and J by 2 bases, with 11 bases between them. The CDR3 is 14 amino acids. Germline V gene lookup returns CDR1 SGHTA and CDR2 FQGNSA. CDR3 residues: CASSSRTVNYGYTF. DNA for the CDR3: TGTGCCAGCAGCTCCCGGACAGTGAACTATGGCTACACCTTC.

The chain employs TRBV12-3 or TRBV12-4 and TRBJ1-2; TRBD1 might be the D (6 bases). Trimming stripped 7 bases from V and 6 bases from J, with 15 bases between. The CDR3 is 13 residues long. The DNA for the CDR3 is TGTGCCAGCACTCTACAGGGAGGGGATGGCTACACCTTC. Residues: CASTLQGGDGYTF.

The rearrangement joins TRBV19 to TRBJ1-5; D gene uncertain. Trimming took 1 base from V and 5 from J, leaving 6 bases between them. The germline V gene has CDR1 LNHDA and CDR2 SQIVND (reference sequence). CDR3 length: 13 amino acids. Written as DNA, the CDR3 is TGTGCCAGTAGTATAGGGAGGGATCAGCCCCAGCATTTT. Its translation: CASSIGRDQPQHF.